Below are 14 T cell receptor beta chains sequenced from a single sample in a study of blood T cells in healthy people across ages. Sample-barcoded 5' priming and a J-beta primer mix drove a second PCR of 7 to 11 cycles. TCRdb redid the calling of the 5' RACE reads with MiXCR, one entry per CDR3 protein. The repertoire holds 1.5 million to 2 million distinct CDR3 sequences, with approximately 40% as singletons. Sequencing was carried out using blood. These receptors were obtained from a human donor in good health.

This clonotype appeared many times. V is TRBV7-2 and J is TRBJ1-2, with D possibly being TRBD1 (5 bases). The V end was cut by 1 base, the J end by 7 bases, with 7 bases between. This CDR3 is built from 12 residues. Germline V lookup: CDR1 SGHTA, CDR2 FQGNSA. The CDR3 protein is CASSLGGVGYTF. The CDR3 DNA reads TGTGCCAGCAGCTTAGGAGGGGTTGGCTACACCTTC.

The V gene is TRBV2, the J gene TRBJ1-1; no firm D call. The germline gives CDR1 SNHLY, CDR2 FYNNEI. This CDR3 has 13 residues. The germline V and J ends were trimmed by 4 bases and 5 bases, with 11 bases remaining between them. The CDR3 sequence is CASSVTVRTEAFF. The CDR3 bases are TGTGCCAGCAGTGTTACGGTACGAACTGAAGCTTTCTTT.

The chain uses TRBV15 and TRBJ1-5; no clear D. The CDR3 loop spans 15 amino acids. Germline V gives CDR1 LNHNV, CDR2 YYDKDF (reference sequence). Trimming stripped 0 bases from V and 6 bases from J, with 12 bases between. The CDR3 region is CATSRDRGTGQPQHF. The DNA of the CDR3 is TGTGCCACCAGCAGAGATCGTGGTACTGGTCAGCCCCAGCATTTT.

The chain carries TRBV5-6 and TRBJ2-3; D possibly uses TRBD1 or TRBD2 (6 bases each). CDR3 size: 13 residues. Germline CDR1 is SGHDT and CDR2 is YYEEEE. V was clipped by 1 base and J by 7 bases, with 10 bases between them. The CDR3 region has the DNA TGTGCCAGCAGCTTGTATCGGGGGCATACGCAGTATTTT. Translation: CASSLYRGHTQYF.

V usage is TRBV15 and J usage is TRBJ1-1, with D unclear. CDR3 length: 15 amino acids. The germline CDR1 and CDR2 sequences are LNHNV and YYDKDF (reference sequence). V was shortened by 5 bases and J by 2 bases, with 15 bases between the two germline ends. The CDR3 loop reads CATSGPLRLNTEAFF. The DNA for the CDR3 is TGTGCCACCAGCGGACCTCTTCGATTAAACACTGAAGCTTTCTTT.

This clonotype was seen a handful of times. The chain recombines TRBV20-1 with TRBJ2-1; D uncertain. CDR1 DFQATT and CDR2 SNEGSKA come from the germline V gene (reference sequence). The CDR3 is made up of 13 amino acids. The CDR3, as DNA: TGCAGCCACCTGGGGTCGGCCTACAATGAGCAGTTCTTC. Its translation: CSHLGSAYNEQFF.

This chain links TRBV24-1 with TRBJ2-3; 7 bases match TRBD2. The CDR3 is 15 amino acids. Germline CDR1 and CDR2: KGHDR and SFDVKD. The V segment lost 5 bases and the J segment 5 bases; nucleotides outside the gene matches: 9. CDR3 in DNA: TGTGCCACCAGTGGAGGCGGGGGTGTGATAGATACGCAGTATTTT. This translates into CATSGGGGVIDTQYF.

This chain joins TRBV4-2 and TRBJ2-4, with a tentative D call TRBD1 (6 bases). The better agreement between TRBJ2-7 and the DNA end casts doubt on the J call. Looked up from germline, CDR1 is LGHNA and CDR2 is YNFKEQ. The CDR3 covers 17 residues. The DNA of the CDR3 is TGTGCCAGCAGCCAAGAGGGAAGACAGGATCCAACCTACGAGCAGTACTTC. It specifies CASSQEGRQDPTYEQYF.

The gene calls are TRBV14 and TRBJ2-1; the D gene is possibly TRBD2 (6 bases). Per germline, CDR1 SGHDN and CDR2 FVKESK. There are 12 residues in the CDR3. V lost 3 bases, J lost 10 bases, and 10 bases lay in between. The CDR3 DNA reads as TGTGCCAGCAGCCAGTGGGGGGACGAGCAGTTCTTC. Translated, it gives CASSQWGDEQFF.

This clonotype was seen a handful of times. The J gene is TRBJ2-7, the V gene TRBV29-1, with TRBD1 matching over 9 bases. Trimming at V came to 0 bases and at J to 3 bases, leaving 6 bases not matched to a gene. CDR3 size: 15 residues. The germline gives CDR1 SQVTM, CDR2 ANQGSEA. The CDR3 loop is CSVEEPGTGLYEQYF. The CDR3 DNA reads TGCAGCGTTGAAGAACCCGGGACAGGGCTCTACGAGCAGTACTTC.

V usage is TRBV10-3 and J usage is TRBJ1-1; no clear D. CDR1 ENHRY and CDR2 SYGVKD come from the germline V gene. V was shortened by 7 bases and J by 4 bases, with 13 bases between the two germline ends. The CDR3 covers 13 residues. CDR3 DNA: TGTGCCATCAAGGCGCAGGCGGGCACTGAAGCTTTCTTT. Translation gives CAIKAQAGTEAFF.

This clonotype was detected only once. The J gene is TRBJ2-7, the V gene TRBV4-2; 7 bases align to TRBD2. CDR1 is LGHNA, CDR2 YNFKEQ, per germline. The CDR3 has 15 residues. V lost 1 base and J lost 4; bases outside the gene matches: 7. This CDR3 is CASSQGAMGGYEQYF. CDR3 in DNA: TGTGCCAGCAGCCAAGGGGCGATGGGGGGGTACGAGCAGTACTTC.

This clonotype occurred a few times. This chain links TRBV4-3 with TRBJ1-6; D is possibly TRBD1 (6 bases). CDR3 length equals 16 residues. Germline CDR1 reads LGHNA; CDR2 reads YSLEER. V gave up 0 bases and J gave up 8 bases, with 14 bases separating them. CDR3 sequence reads: CASSQDLEAGDSPLHF. For the CDR3, the DNA is TGCGCCAGCAGCCAAGATTTGGAGGCAGGGGATTCACCCCTCCACTTT.

This chain joins TRBV27 and TRBJ2-3; D might be TRBD1 or TRBD2, each matching 6 bases. Per germline, CDR1 MNHEY and CDR2 SMNVEV (reference sequence). The ends were cut back, 6 bases at V and 8 bases at J, with 12 bases in the middle. This CDR3 region has 12 residues. CDR3 loop: CASRGGLATQYF. In nucleotides, the CDR3 is TGTGCCAGCAGGGGGGGCCTGGCTACGCAGTATTTT.